This record looks at one T cell receptor (beta chain) sequence and its context. CDR3 length: 18 residues. V was shortened by 5 bases and J by 0 bases, with 17 bases between the two germline ends. Germline assignment: CDR1 MDHEN and CDR2 SYDVKM. TCRdb's copy holds only in-frame clones and misses some; the assay was immunoSEQ multiplex PCR. The profile covers over 950,000 clones, with 60% to 85% appearing a single time and 0.89% taken by the ten largest. The data originate from a study of shared clonotypes between healthy human individuals. This sequence joins TRBV28 and TRBJ2-6; D is perhaps TRBD2 (6 bases). The receptor was isolated from a man younger than 35 in good health. Some clones in this sample may be carry-over from other donors' samples. Sequencing was done on a sample of memory CD4+ T cells from PBMCs. Subset meaning: CD45RA-negative fraction. In nucleotides, the CDR3 is TGTGCCAGCAGTCCATTACGGGGGACTTACTCTGGGGCCAACGTCCTGACTTTC. The encoded protein is CASSPLRGTYSGANVLTF. Full variable domain (remainder filled in from reference TRBV28 and TRBJ2-6): DVKVTQSSRYLVKRTGEKVFLECVQDMDHENMFWYRQDPGLGLRLIYFSYDVKMKEKGDIPEGYSVSREKKERFSLILESASTNQTSMYLCASSPLRGTYSGANVLTFGAGSRLTVL.